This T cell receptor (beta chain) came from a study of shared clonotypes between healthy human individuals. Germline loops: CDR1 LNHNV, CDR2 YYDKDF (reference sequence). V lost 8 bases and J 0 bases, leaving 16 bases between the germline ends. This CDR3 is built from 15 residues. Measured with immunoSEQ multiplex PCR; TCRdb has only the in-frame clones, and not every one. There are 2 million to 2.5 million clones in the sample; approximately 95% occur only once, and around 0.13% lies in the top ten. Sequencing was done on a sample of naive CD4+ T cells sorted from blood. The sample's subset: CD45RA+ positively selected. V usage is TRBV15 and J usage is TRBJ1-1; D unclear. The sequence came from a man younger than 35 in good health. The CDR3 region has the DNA TGTGCCACCTCGTTGTCCCTTACTTTGAACACTGAAGCTTTCTTT. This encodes CATSLSLTLNTEAFF.